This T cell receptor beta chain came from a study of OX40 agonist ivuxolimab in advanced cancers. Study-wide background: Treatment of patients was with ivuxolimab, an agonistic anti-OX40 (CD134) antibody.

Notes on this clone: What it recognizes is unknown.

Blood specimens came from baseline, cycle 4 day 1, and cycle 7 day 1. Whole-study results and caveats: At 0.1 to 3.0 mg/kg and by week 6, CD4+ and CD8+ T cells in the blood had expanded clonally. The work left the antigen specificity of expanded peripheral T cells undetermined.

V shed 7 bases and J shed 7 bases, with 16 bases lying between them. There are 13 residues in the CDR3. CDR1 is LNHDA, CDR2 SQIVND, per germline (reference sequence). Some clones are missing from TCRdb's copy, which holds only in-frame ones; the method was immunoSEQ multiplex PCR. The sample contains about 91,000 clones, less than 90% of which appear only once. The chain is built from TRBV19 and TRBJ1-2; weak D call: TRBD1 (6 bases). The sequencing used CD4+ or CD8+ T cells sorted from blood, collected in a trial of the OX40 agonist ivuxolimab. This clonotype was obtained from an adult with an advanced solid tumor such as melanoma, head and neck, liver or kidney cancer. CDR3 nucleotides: TGTGCCAGTAACATACAGGGAACGGGTGGCTACACCTTC. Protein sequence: CASNIQGTGGYTF.